Listed below are T cell receptor beta chains from one sample, sequenced in a study of blood T cell repertoires in COVID-19. Sequencing used immunoSEQ multiplex PCR; TCRdb keeps in-frame clones, though not all of them. Altogether about 250,000 clones are present, around 89% being singletons, with the ten largest covering over 7.5%. Sample: PBMCs or T cells enriched from blood (not recorded which). These receptors all come from a man in his forties or fifties who had recovered from COVID-19. Both conserved end residues are part of each CDR3. Fields, in order: CDR3 protein, CDR3 DNA, V gene, clone size, D gene, J gene. D genes are given only for firm matches. Clone size is not always given. Where it is, it says once, few, many or a class for expanded clones.

CASTGGVPNTGELFF,TGCGCCAGCACAGGGGGAGTCCCGAACACCGGGGAGCTGTTTTTT,TRBV5-1,NA,TRBD1,TRBJ2-2
CASSQGLAGGGLSKNIQYF,TGTGCCAGCAGCCAAGGACTAGCGGGAGGGGGGTTGTCCAAAAACATTCAGTACTTC,TRBV4-2,NA,TRBD2,TRBJ2-4
CASSQNPGRASGNTIYF,TGCGCCAGCAGCCAAAATCCGGGCAGGGCTTCTGGAAACACCATATATTTT,TRBV4-1,NA,NA,TRBJ1-3
CASSQTSGTDTQYF,TGTGCCAGCAGCCAGACTAGCGGCACAGATACGCAGTATTTT,TRBV2,NA,TRBD2,TRBJ2-3
CASSQAEWETQYF,TGTGCCAGCAGCCAAGCCGAATGGGAGACCCAGTACTTC,TRBV6-6,NA,NA,TRBJ2-5
CASSLHRDRIRYEQYF,TGTGCCAGCAGTTTACACCGGGACAGGATTCGGTACGAGCAGTACTTC,TRBV28,NA,TRBD1,TRBJ2-7
CASSEERGGLTGELFF,TGTGCCAGCAGTGAAGAGCGGGGGGGCTTGACCGGGGAGCTGTTTTTT,TRBV2,NA,TRBD2,TRBJ2-2
CASSLERRYEQYF,TGTGCCAGCAGCTTAGAGCGGCGCTACGAGCAGTACTTC,TRBV7-9,few,NA,TRBJ2-7
CASGAGPNQPQHF,TGTGCCAGCGGGGCTGGGCCCAATCAGCCCCAGCATTTT,TRBV6-1,few,NA,TRBJ1-5
CASRSTGRSGELFF,TGTGCCAGCAGATCGACAGGGAGGTCCGGGGAGCTGTTTTTT,TRBV5-4,NA,NA,TRBJ2-2
CASSQRSNQPQHF,TGTGCCAGCAGCCAGCGAAGCAATCAGCCCCAGCATTTT,TRBV4-2,NA,NA,TRBJ1-5
CASSEFGQGITGELFF,TGTGCCAGCAGTGAATTTGGACAGGGGATCACCGGGGAGCTGTTTTTT,TRBV25-1,NA,TRBD1,TRBJ2-2
CASSNLAGEPDTQYF,TGTGCCAGTAGTAACCTAGCGGGAGAACCCGATACGCAGTATTTT,TRBV19,NA,TRBD2,TRBJ2-3
CASSLRDRGGEAFF,TGTGCCAGCAGCCTTCGAGACAGGGGCGGTGAAGCTTTCTTT,TRBV3-1/TRBV3-2,once,TRBD1,TRBJ1-1
CASSGNRGGTEAFF,TGTGCCAGCAGTGGAAACAGGGGGGGCACTGAAGCTTTCTTT,TRBV2,NA,TRBD1,TRBJ1-1
CASSGGVSTNYGYTF,TGTGCCAGCAGTGGGGGCGTTTCTACTAACTATGGCTACACCTTC,TRBV6-2/TRBV6-3,many,NA,TRBJ1-2
CASSTDPRTAYGYTF,TGTGCCAGCAGTACCGACCCTCGGACAGCCTATGGCTACACCTTC,TRBV6-5,few,NA,TRBJ1-2
CASRLEWANSPLHF,TGTGCCAGCAGACTGGAATGGGCTAATTCACCCCTCCACTTT,TRBV7-9,once,NA,TRBJ1-6
CASSLYVLGRGDEQFF,TGTGCCAGCAGTTTATACGTGCTCGGGAGGGGGGATGAGCAGTTCTTC,TRBV27,NA,TRBD2,TRBJ2-1
CASSFAPAGRTDTQYF,TGTGCCAGCAGCTTTGCCCCCGCGGGCCGCACAGATACGCAGTATTTT,TRBV5-6,NA,NA,TRBJ2-3
CASSEWGSSNQPQHF,TGTGCCAGCAGTGAATGGGGCAGTAGCAATCAGCCCCAGCATTTT,TRBV6-1,NA,NA,TRBJ1-5
CASSLGTSGGASYNEQFF,TGTGCCAGCAGCTTAGGGACTAGCGGGGGGGCTTCCTACAATGAGCAGTTCTTC,TRBV11-3,few,TRBD2,TRBJ2-1
CASSATSVGLWNEQFF,TGTGCCAGCAGCGCGACTTCAGTAGGTCTATGGAATGAGCAGTTCTTC,TRBV27,NA,NA,TRBJ2-1
CASSGTKGANYGYTF,TGTGCCAGCAGCGGAACGAAGGGGGCGAACTATGGCTACACCTTC,TRBV9,NA,TRBD1,TRBJ1-2
CASSPRQGGTEAFF,TGTGCCAGCAGCCCTCGACAGGGGGGGACTGAAGCTTTCTTT,TRBV7-9,NA,TRBD1,TRBJ1-1
CASNRDYGFYEQYF,TGTGCCAGTAACCGGGACTACGGGTTCTACGAGCAGTACTTC,TRBV19,NA,TRBD2,TRBJ2-7
CASSPVRSSYEQYF,TGTGCCAGCAGCCCCGTTCGGAGCTCCTACGAGCAGTACTTC,TRBV13,NA,NA,TRBJ2-7
CASTREGQNTEAFF,TGCGCCAGCACCCGAGAAGGACAGAACACTGAAGCTTTCTTT,TRBV5-1,few,NA,TRBJ1-1
CASRVFAGAETQYF,TGCGCCAGCAGAGTTTTCGCGGGGGCTGAGACCCAGTACTTC,TRBV5-1,once,NA,TRBJ2-5
CASSRLSVGNTIYF,TGTGCCAGCAGCCGGCTTTCGGTGGGAAACACCATATATTTT,TRBV7-8,few,NA,TRBJ1-3
CASSRSRLTRGNEQFF,TGTGCCAGCAGCCGCTCGCGACTAACCCGGGGCAATGAGCAGTTCTTC,TRBV7-9,NA,NA,TRBJ2-1
CASSLVHGRPNEQFF,TGTGCCAGCAGCTTAGTCCACGGGAGGCCCAATGAGCAGTTCTTC,TRBV11-2,NA,TRBD2,TRBJ2-1
CAISVGTGVSQETQYF,TGTGCCATCAGTGTAGGGACAGGGGTTTCCCAAGAGACCCAGTACTTC,TRBV10-3,NA,TRBD1,TRBJ2-5
CASSELVGGEAFF,TGTGCCAGCAGCGAACTTGTCGGGGGAGAAGCTTTCTTT,TRBV9,NA,NA,TRBJ1-1
CATSEANTRRLGGYTF,TGTGCCACCTCCGAGGCTAATACTCGGCGTTTGGGTGGCTACACCTTC,TRBV19,NA,NA,TRBJ1-2
CASRPTGAWETQYF,TGTGCCAGCAGACCGACAGGGGCTTGGGAGACCCAGTACTTC,TRBV7-9,NA,TRBD1,TRBJ2-5
CASSPGLDYNEQFF,TGTGCCAGCAGCCCCGGACTGGACTACAATGAGCAGTTCTTC,TRBV7-2,NA,NA,TRBJ2-1